This TCR beta chain is from a study of radiation and T cells in renal cell carcinoma. Germline assignment: CDR1 MNHEY and CDR2 SVGAGI. CDR3 length: 16 amino acids. Trimming took off 0 bases at V and 4 bases at J, with 12 bases between the two ends. Stated time point: blood 2 weeks post-SBRT. Sample treatment: 15 Gy SBRT to primary tumor, nephrectomy 4 weeks later. Sequencing was performed with immunoSEQ multiplex PCR; in TCRdb, only in-frame clones are kept and a portion is missing. The sample yields some 120,000 clones, 81% seen once. The source is a man in his fifties or sixties with renal cell carcinoma. This rearrangement joins TRBV6-5 to TRBJ2-2; D is possibly TRBD2 (6 bases). This specimen was blood, taken from a patient whose treatment included radiotherapy and nephrectomy. CDR3: CASSYSLAGSTGELFF. CDR3 nucleotide sequence: TGTGCCAGCAGTTACTCCTTGGCGGGGAGCACCGGGGAGCTGTTTTTT.